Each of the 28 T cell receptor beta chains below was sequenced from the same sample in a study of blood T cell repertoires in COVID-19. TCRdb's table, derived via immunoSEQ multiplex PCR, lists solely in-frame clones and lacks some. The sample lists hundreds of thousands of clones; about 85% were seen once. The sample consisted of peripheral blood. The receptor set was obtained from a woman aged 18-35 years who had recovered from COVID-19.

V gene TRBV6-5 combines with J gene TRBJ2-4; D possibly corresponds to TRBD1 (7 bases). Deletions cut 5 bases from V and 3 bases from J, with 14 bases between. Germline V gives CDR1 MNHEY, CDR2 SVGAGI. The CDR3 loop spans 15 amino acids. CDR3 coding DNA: TGTGCCAGCAGTCCCCAGGGGGGTGGCAAAAACATTCAGTACTTC. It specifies CASSPQGGGKNIQYF.

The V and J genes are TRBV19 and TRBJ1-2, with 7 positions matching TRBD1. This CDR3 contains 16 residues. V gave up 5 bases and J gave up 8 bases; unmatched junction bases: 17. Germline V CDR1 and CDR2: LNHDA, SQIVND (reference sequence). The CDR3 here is CASSDRRGQANGGYTF. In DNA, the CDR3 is TGTGCCAGTAGTGACCGCAGAGGACAGGCAAACGGGGGCTACACCTTC.

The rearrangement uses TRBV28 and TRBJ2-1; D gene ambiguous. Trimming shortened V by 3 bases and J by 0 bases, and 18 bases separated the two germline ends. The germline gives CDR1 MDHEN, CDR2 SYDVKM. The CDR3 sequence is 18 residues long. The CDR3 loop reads CASSLQVTPASSYNEQFF. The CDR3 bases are TGTGCCAGCAGTTTGCAGGTCACCCCGGCCAGCTCCTACAATGAGCAGTTCTTC.

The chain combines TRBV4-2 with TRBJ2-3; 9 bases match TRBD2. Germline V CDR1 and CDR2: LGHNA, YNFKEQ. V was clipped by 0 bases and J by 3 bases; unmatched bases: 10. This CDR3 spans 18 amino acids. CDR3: CASSQDYSEREVTDTQYF. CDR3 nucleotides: TGTGCCAGCAGCCAAGATTACTCAGAGCGGGAGGTAACAGATACGCAGTATTTT.

CDR3 loop: CASSLGQGESPLHF. The CDR3 DNA is TGTGCCAGCAGCTTGGGACAGGGGGAGTCACCCCTCCACTTT. This chain uses TRBV5-4 with TRBJ1-6, with TRBD1 matching over 9 bases. This CDR3 comprises 14 residues. Unmatched junction bases numbered 2, after V lost 0 bases and J lost 10 bases. Looked up from germline, CDR1 is SGHNT and CDR2 is YYREEE (reference sequence).

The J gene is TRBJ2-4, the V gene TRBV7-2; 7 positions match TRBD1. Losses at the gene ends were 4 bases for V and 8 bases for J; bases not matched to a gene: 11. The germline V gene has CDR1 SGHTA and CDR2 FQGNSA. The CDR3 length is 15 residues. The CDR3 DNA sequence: TGTGCCAGCAGCTCTCGCGAAGGGGGCGCGTACATTCAGTACTTC. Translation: CASSSREGGAYIQYF.

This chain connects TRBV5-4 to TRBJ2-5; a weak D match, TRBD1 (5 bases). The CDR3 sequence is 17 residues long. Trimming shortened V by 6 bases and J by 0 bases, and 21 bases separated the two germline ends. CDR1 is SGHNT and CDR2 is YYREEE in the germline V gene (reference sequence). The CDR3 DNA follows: TGTGCCAGCAACCCATCTCAGCGCAGGGCGTACCAAGAGACCCAGTACTTC. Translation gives CASNPSQRRAYQETQYF.

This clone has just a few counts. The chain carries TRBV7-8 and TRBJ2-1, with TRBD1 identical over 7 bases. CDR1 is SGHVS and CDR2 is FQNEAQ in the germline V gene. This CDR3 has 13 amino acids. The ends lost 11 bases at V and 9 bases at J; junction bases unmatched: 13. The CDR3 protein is CAGGLTGAGEQFF. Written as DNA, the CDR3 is TGTGCCGGAGGCCTAACAGGGGCTGGTGAGCAGTTCTTC.

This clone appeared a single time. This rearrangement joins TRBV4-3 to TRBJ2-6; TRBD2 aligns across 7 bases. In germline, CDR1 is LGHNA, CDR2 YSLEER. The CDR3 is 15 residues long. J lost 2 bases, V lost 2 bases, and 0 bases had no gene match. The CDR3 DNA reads TGCGCCAGCAGCCAACGGGGGGCTGGGGCCAACGTCCTGACTTTC. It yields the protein CASSQRGAGANVLTF.

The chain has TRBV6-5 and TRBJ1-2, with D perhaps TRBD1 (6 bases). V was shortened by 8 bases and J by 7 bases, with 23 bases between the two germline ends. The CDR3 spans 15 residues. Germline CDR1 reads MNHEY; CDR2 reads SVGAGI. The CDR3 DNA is TGTGCCAGCGAGGCAAGGGGACATGGGCTATCTGGCTACACCTTC. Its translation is CASEARGHGLSGYTF.

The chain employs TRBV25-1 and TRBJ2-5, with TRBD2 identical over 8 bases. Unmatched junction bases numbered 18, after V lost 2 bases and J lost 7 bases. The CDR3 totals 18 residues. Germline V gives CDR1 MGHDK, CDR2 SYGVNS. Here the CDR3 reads CASSENREGVGGGVTQYF. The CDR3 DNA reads TGTGCCAGCAGTGAAAATCGGGAGGGTGTCGGGGGCGGTGTGACCCAGTACTTC.

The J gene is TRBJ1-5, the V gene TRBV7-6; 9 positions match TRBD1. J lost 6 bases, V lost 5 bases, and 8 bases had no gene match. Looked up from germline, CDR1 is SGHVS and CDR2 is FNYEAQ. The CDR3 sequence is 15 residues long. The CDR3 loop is CASSDGTGQGQPQHF. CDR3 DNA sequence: TGTGCCAGCAGCGACGGGACAGGGCAAGGTCAGCCCCAGCATTTT.

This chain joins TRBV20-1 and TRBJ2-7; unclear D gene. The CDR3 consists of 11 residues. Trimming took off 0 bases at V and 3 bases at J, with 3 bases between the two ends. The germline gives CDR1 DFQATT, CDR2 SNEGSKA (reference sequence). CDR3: CSARDLYEQYF. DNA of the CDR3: TGCAGTGCTAGAGATCTCTACGAGCAGTACTTC.

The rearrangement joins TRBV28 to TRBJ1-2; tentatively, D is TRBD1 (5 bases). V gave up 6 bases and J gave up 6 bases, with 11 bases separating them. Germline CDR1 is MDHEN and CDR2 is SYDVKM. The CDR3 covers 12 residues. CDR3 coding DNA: TGTGCCAGCAGCCAGGGTGCGGATGGCTACACCTTC. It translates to CASSQGADGYTF.

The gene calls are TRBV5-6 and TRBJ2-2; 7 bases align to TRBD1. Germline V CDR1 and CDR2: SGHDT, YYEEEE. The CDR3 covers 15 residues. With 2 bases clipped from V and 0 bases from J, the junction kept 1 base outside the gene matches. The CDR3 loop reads CASSFGTANTGELFF. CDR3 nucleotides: TGTGCCAGCAGCTTTGGGACAGCGAACACCGGGGAGCTGTTTTTT.

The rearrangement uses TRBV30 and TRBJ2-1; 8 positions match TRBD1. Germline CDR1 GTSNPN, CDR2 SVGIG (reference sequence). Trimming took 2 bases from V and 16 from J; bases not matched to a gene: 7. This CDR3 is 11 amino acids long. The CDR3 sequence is CAWSIGQGDFF. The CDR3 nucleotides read TGTGCCTGGAGTATAGGACAGGGAGACTTCTTC.

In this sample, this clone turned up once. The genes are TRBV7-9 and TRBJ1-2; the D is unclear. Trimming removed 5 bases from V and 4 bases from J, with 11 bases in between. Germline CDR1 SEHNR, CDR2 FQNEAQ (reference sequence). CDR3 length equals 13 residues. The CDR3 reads CASSTTEFYGYTF. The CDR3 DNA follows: TGTGCCAGCAGCACAACAGAGTTCTATGGCTACACCTTC.

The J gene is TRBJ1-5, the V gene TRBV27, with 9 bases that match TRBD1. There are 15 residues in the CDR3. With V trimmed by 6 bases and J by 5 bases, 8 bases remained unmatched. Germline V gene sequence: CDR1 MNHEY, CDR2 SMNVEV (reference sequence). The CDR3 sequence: CASRGGTGWYQPQHF. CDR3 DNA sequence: TGTGCCAGCAGGGGTGGGACAGGGTGGTATCAGCCCCAGCATTTT.

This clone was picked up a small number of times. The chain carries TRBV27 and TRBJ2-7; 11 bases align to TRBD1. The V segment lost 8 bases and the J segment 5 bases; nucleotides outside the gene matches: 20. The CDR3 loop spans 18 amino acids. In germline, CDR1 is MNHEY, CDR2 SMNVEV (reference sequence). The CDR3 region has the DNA TGTGCCAGCGGACCGGGAGGGGGTTGGGACAGGGGGTTCGACGAGCAGTACTTC. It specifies CASGPGGGWDRGFDEQYF.

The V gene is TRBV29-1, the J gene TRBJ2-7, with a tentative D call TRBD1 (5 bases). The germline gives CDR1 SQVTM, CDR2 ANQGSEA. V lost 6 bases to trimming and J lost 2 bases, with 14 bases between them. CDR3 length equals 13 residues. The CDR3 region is CSVYPKGTYEQYF. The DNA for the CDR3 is TGCAGCGTCTACCCAAAGGGGACCTACGAGCAGTACTTC.

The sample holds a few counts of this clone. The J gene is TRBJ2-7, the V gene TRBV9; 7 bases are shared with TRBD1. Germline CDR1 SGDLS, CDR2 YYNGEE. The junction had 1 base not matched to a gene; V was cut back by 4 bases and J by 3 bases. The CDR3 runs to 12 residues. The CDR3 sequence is CASSPGGYEQYF. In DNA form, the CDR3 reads TGTGCCAGCAGCCCAGGGGGCTACGAGCAGTACTTC.

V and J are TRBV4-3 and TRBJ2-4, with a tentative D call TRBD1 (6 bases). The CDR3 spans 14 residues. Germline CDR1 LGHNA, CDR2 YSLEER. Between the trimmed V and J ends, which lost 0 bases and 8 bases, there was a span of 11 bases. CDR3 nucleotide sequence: TGCGCCAGCAGCCAAGAGTACGGGACACACATTCAGTACTTC. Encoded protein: CASSQEYGTHIQYF.

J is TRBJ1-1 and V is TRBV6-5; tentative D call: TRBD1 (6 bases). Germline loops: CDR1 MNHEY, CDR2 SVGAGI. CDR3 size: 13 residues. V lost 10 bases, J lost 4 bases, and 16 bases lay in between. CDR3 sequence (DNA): TGTGCCACTAAGACAGGACGTGGCACTGAAGCTTTCTTT. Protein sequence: CATKTGRGTEAFF.

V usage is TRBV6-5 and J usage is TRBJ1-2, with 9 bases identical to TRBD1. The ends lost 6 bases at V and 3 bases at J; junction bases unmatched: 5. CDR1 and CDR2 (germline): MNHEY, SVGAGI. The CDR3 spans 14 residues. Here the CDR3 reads CASRGQGGYYGYTF. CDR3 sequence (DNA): TGTGCCAGCAGGGGACAGGGCGGGTACTATGGCTACACCTTC.

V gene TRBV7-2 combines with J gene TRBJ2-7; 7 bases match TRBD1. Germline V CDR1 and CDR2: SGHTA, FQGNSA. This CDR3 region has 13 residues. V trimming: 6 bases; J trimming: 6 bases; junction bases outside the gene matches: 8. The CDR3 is CASSQTGWGEQYF. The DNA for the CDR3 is TGTGCCAGCAGTCAGACAGGGTGGGGCGAGCAGTACTTC.

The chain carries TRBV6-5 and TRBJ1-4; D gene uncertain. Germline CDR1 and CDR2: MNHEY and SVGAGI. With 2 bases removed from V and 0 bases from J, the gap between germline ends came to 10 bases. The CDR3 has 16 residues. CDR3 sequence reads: CASSYGPSATNEKLFF. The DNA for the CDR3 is TGTGCCAGCAGTTACGGGCCATCTGCAACTAATGAAAAACTGTTTTTT.

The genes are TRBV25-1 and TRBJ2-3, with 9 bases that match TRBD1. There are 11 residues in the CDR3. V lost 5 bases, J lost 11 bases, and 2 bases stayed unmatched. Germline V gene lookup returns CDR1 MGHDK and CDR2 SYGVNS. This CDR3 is CASSPGQGQYF. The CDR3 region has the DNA TGTGCCAGCAGTCCGGGACAGGGGCAGTATTTT.

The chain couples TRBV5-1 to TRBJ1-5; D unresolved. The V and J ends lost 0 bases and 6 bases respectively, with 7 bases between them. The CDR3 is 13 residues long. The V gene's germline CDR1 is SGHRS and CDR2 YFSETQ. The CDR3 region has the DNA TGCGCCAGCAGCTTGGAGCCCGTTCAGCCCCAGCATTTT. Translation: CASSLEPVQPQHF.